A single sample is the source of the 20 T cell receptor beta chains below, sequenced in a study of multiple sclerosis patients with progressive multifocal leukoencephalopathy. Specified time point: time of PML onset. The protocol was immunoSEQ multiplex PCR, while the TCRdb copy is restricted to in-frame clones and leaves out a portion. Among about 30,000 clones listed, approximately 85% were seen once. Here the sequenced sample was PBMCs, taken from a patient treated with natalizumab. The receptors stem from a woman aged 25 to 45 with progressive multifocal leukoencephalopathy.

The chain links TRBV2 to TRBJ1-6, with a possible D match to TRBD1 (5 bases). Trimming stripped 4 bases from V and 14 bases from J, with 15 bases between. CDR3 length: 13 residues. In germline, CDR1 is SNHLY, CDR2 FYNNEI. The DNA for the CDR3 is TGTGCCAGCAGTGCCGGAAGGGGTGAATCCCTCCACTTT. Amino acid sequence: CASSAGRGESLHF.

The chain recombines TRBV6-6 with TRBJ2-5, with D maybe TRBD2 (5 bases). The V end was cut by 2 bases, the J end by 3 bases, with 7 bases between. CDR3 size: 13 residues. Germline V CDR1 and CDR2: MNHNY, SVGAGI (reference sequence). CDR3 nucleotide sequence: TGTGCCAGCAGTTACGTGGGAGAAGAGACCCAGTACTTC. Translating it yields CASSYVGEETQYF.

This chain joins TRBV28 and TRBJ2-7; 10 bases align to TRBD1. Germline V gene sequence: CDR1 MDHEN, CDR2 SYDVKM. The CDR3 runs to 16 residues. V was clipped by 0 bases and J by 7 bases; unmatched bases: 9. The CDR3 here is CASSLWGRQGASEQYF. In DNA, the CDR3 is TGTGCCAGCAGTTTATGGGGTCGACAGGGGGCGAGTGAGCAGTACTTC.

The chain employs TRBV28 and TRBJ1-6; D is possibly TRBD1 (6 bases). The CDR3 spans 16 residues. Germline V gives CDR1 MDHEN, CDR2 SYDVKM. Deletions cut 8 bases from V and 3 bases from J, with 17 bases between. The CDR3 sequence: CASVRGSAFYNSPLHF. Written as DNA, the CDR3 is TGTGCCAGCGTCAGGGGCAGCGCATTCTATAATTCACCCCTCCACTTT.

This clone was detected once. The rearrangement links TRBV4-1 to TRBJ2-3, with D possibly TRBD2 on 6 matching bases. In germline, CDR1 is MGHRA, CDR2 YSYEKL. CDR3 size: 13 residues. The ends were cut back, 4 bases at V and 5 bases at J, with 10 bases in the middle. CDR3 in amino acids: CASSRPSEDTQYF. The CDR3 nucleotides are TGCGCCAGCAGCCGGCCTAGCGAAGATACGCAGTATTTT.

V gene TRBV9 combines with J gene TRBJ2-5; D might be TRBD1 (6 bases). The last part of the DNA fits TRBJ2-7 better; the J call may be wrong. CDR3 length: 15 residues. Germline assignment: CDR1 SGDLS and CDR2 YYNGEE. This CDR3 reads CASSGPQTGSYEQYF. CDR3 DNA sequence: TGTGCCAGCAGCGGTCCTCAGACAGGTTCCTACGAGCAGTACTTC.

The gene calls are TRBV6-6 and TRBJ2-5; the D call may be TRBD1 or TRBD2 (6 bases each). This CDR3 comprises 15 residues. Looked up from germline, CDR1 is MNHNY and CDR2 is SVGAGI (reference sequence). V lost 0 bases and J lost 0, with 8 bases in between. CDR3 region: CASSYSGGYQETQYF. In DNA, the CDR3 is TGTGCCAGCAGTTACTCGGGGGGCTACCAAGAGACCCAGTACTTC.

The rearrangement links TRBV5-1 to TRBJ2-3, with D possibly matching TRBD2 (5 bases). Germline CDR1 and CDR2: SGHRS and YFSETQ. The germline V and J ends were trimmed by 2 bases and 3 bases, with 13 bases remaining between them. The CDR3 runs to 15 residues. The CDR3 reads CASSLEGVSTDTQYF. CDR3 DNA: TGCGCCAGCAGCTTAGAGGGAGTGTCGACAGATACGCAGTATTTT.

Regarding this clone: An end of the junction does not agree with germline; a read error may underlie this. The sample carries other DNA sequences with the same CDR3. The V and J genes are TRBV10-3 and TRBJ1-1, with a tentative D call TRBD1 (6 bases). Germline V CDR1 and CDR2: ENHRY, SYGVKD. This CDR3 is 15 amino acids long. CDR3 amino acids: CAISEAGQSHTEAFF. In DNA form, the CDR3 reads TGTGCCATCAGTGAGGCCGGACAGTCACACACTGAAGCCTTCTTT.

This chain connects TRBV19 to TRBJ1-2; D may be TRBD1 (5 bases). The V gene's germline CDR1 is LNHDA and CDR2 SQIVND (reference sequence). The V end lost 4 bases, the J end lost 8 bases, and 20 bases lay between the germline ends. This CDR3 spans 15 amino acids. The CDR3 DNA is TGTGCCAGTAGTAACGCGGGGCTCGGAGGTAGCGGCTACACCTTC. It specifies CASSNAGLGGSGYTF.

V is TRBV19 and J is TRBJ1-1; 7 bases align to TRBD1. CDR1 and CDR2 from the germline V gene are LNHDA and SQIVND (reference sequence). V trimming: 3 bases; J trimming: 11 bases; junction bases outside the gene matches: 18. CDR3 length: 16 amino acids. CDR3 loop: CASSILQGQGDSPAFF. CDR3 in DNA: TGTGCCAGTAGTATCCTCCAAGGGCAGGGGGATTCTCCGGCTTTCTTT.

V and J are TRBV28 and TRBJ1-1, with 8 bases matching TRBD1. CDR1 is MDHEN and CDR2 is SYDVKM in the germline V gene. CDR3 length equals 18 residues. With 6 bases clipped from V and 3 bases from J, the junction kept 18 bases outside the gene matches. The CDR3 DNA follows: TGTGCCAGCAGCCACGACTTCTTGGACAGGGTGGGGTACACTGAAGCTTTCTTT. It translates to CASSHDFLDRVGYTEAFF.

The chain couples TRBV5-1 to TRBJ1-1, with a weak D call TRBD1 (6 bases). Germline V CDR1 and CDR2: SGHRS, YFSETQ. The CDR3 spans 15 residues. V dropped 3 bases and J dropped 1 base, with 13 bases sitting between them. Written as DNA, the CDR3 is TGCGCCAGCAGCTCCGTGAGGGGGGCGAACACTGAAGCTTTCTTT. Its protein is CASSSVRGANTEAFF.

This chain links TRBV28 with TRBJ1-3; D is unclear. The germline V gene has CDR1 MDHEN and CDR2 SYDVKM. V gave up 6 bases and J gave up 1 base, with 22 bases separating them. This CDR3 has 18 amino acids. The CDR3 coding sequence is TGTGCCAGCAGCCCCTACATGGGCAGCTCTCTATCTGGAAACACCATATATTTT. Its translation is CASSPYMGSSLSGNTIYF.

The chain has TRBV25-1 and TRBJ1-6; D ambiguous. This CDR3 is built from 14 residues. V was shortened by 3 bases and J by 9 bases, with 12 bases between the two germline ends. Germline V lookup: CDR1 MGHDK, CDR2 SYGVNS. CDR3 amino acids: CASSDRTAGSPLHF. CDR3 coding DNA: TGTGCCAGCAGTGATAGGACGGCGGGTTCACCCCTCCACTTT.

V and J are TRBV18 and TRBJ2-6; TRBD2 agrees at 16 bases. CDR3 length equals 22 residues. Germline-derived CDR1 and CDR2 are KGHSH and LQKENI. The J segment lost 0 bases and the V segment lost 3 bases, leaving 11 bases of the junction unmatched. The CDR3 DNA sequence: TGTGCCAGCTCACCCCTCCCCGGGACTAGCGGGGGGGGGATCTCTGGGGCCAACGTCCTGACTTTC. As protein: CASSPLPGTSGGGISGANVLTF.

In the case of this clone: One end of the junction does not line up with germline, which may come from a read error. The chain uses TRBV2 and TRBJ1-2, with D perhaps TRBD1 (6 bases). The CDR3 has 9 residues. Germline-derived CDR1 and CDR2 are SNHLY and FYNNEI. The CDR3 loop is CASRGTFAF. As DNA, the CDR3 is TGTGCCAGCAGGGGGACATTTGCCTTC.

The J gene is TRBJ2-1, the V gene TRBV11-3; weak D call: TRBD1 (5 bases). Germline CDR1 SGHNT, CDR2 YENEEA. The CDR3 is made up of 12 amino acids. V was clipped by 0 bases and J by 10 bases, with 7 bases between them. The CDR3 coding sequence is TGTGCCAGCAGCTTAGAAACAGGAGAGCAGTTCTTC. This translates into CASSLETGEQFF.

The rearrangement uses TRBV28 and TRBJ1-5; 7 bases match TRBD1. Germline V gene data show CDR1 as MDHEN and CDR2 as SYDVKM. V lost 2 bases to trimming and J lost 6 bases; unmatched junction nucleotides: 7. This CDR3 has 15 amino acids. CDR3 DNA sequence: TGTGCCAGCAGTTTAATCGGGACAGTCACTCAGCCCCAGCATTTT. It encodes CASSLIGTVTQPQHF.

This clone came up a few times. The J gene is TRBJ1-2, the V gene TRBV6-1; D is unresolved. The germline gives CDR1 MNHNS, CDR2 SASEGT. The CDR3 is 15 residues long. The V end lost 5 bases, the J end lost 5 bases, and 18 bases lay between the germline ends. The CDR3 spells CASSPGEGFGYGYTF. CDR3 DNA: TGTGCCAGCAGTCCTGGGGAAGGGTTTGGGTATGGCTACACCTTC.